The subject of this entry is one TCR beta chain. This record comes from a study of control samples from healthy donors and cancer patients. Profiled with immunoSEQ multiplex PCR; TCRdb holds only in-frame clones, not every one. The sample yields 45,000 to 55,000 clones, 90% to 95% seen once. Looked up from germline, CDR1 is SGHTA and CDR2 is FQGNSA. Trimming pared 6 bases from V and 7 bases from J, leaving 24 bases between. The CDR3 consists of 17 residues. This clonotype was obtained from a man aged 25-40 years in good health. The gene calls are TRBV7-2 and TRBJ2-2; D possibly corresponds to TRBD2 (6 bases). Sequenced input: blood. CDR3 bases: TGTGCCAGCAGTTGGGCTTTGGGGACTCTACGTGGCGGGGAGCTGTTTTTT. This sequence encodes CASSWALGTLRGGELFF. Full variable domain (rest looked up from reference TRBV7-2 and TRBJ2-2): GAGVSQSPSNKVTEKGKDVELRCDPISGHTALYWYRQSLGQGLEFLIYFQGNSAPDKSGLPSDRFSAERTGGSVSTLTIQRTQQEDSAVYLCASSWALGTLRGGELFFGEGSRLTVL.